The 14 T cell receptor beta chains listed next were all sequenced from one sample in a study of blood T cell repertoires in COVID-19. Repertoires were generated with immunoSEQ multiplex PCR, while TCRdb's copy carries only in-frame clones and drops some. Of roughly 170,000 clones listed, 86% are singletons. The sample consisted of peripheral blood. These receptors were obtained from a man aged 70-80 years with active or convalescent COVID-19.

The DNA for the CDR3 is TGCAGTGCTTACAGGGAGTGGGAGCAGTACTTC. Its translation: CSAYREWEQYF. V usage is TRBV20-1 and J usage is TRBJ2-7, with D possibly TRBD1 on 6 matching bases. Germline V gene sequence: CDR1 DFQATT, CDR2 SNEGSKA (reference sequence). CDR3 length: 11 residues. Trimming left V 5 bases short and J 7 bases short, with 12 bases between.

V is TRBV7-7 and J is TRBJ2-1; maybe TRBD2 (7 bases). In germline, CDR1 is SSHAT, CDR2 FNYEAQ (reference sequence). The CDR3 is made up of 16 amino acids. Between the trimmed V and J ends, which lost 5 bases and 4 bases, there was a span of 18 bases. CDR3 sequence: CASSPGVGGGYNEQFF. The CDR3 DNA follows: TGTGCCAGCAGCCCTGGGGTAGGGGGAGGGTACAATGAGCAGTTCTTC. Full variable domain (rest looked up from reference TRBV7-7 and TRBJ2-1): GAGVSQSPRYKVTKRGQDVTLRCDPISSHATLYWYQQALGQGPEFLTYFNYEAQPDKSGLPSDRFSAERPEGSISTLTIQRTEQRDSAMYRCASSPGVGGGYNEQFFGPGTRLTVL.

This clone was recorded only once. The J gene is TRBJ2-7, the V gene TRBV27; 12 positions match TRBD1. This CDR3 has 16 residues. The V segment lost 6 bases and the J segment 5 bases; nucleotides outside the gene matches: 11. Germline lookup yields CDR1 MNHEY and CDR2 SMNVEV (reference sequence). The CDR3 nucleotides are TGTGCCAGCAGCCGTACCCCGGGACAGGGGGCCCACGAGCAGTACTTC. This sequence encodes CASSRTPGQGAHEQYF.

The rearrangement uses TRBV28 and TRBJ1-2, with TRBD1 identical over 10 bases. Germline V gene sequence: CDR1 MDHEN, CDR2 SYDVKM. V lost 5 bases to trimming and J lost 5 bases; unmatched junction nucleotides: 5. This CDR3 is built from 14 residues. CDR3: CASSADRGRYGYTF. For the CDR3, the DNA is TGTGCCAGCAGTGCGGACAGGGGGAGGTATGGCTACACCTTC.

This clone came up once. The chain employs TRBV28 and TRBJ2-1, with D possibly being TRBD2 (5 bases). The CDR3 extends over 13 amino acids. V shed 6 bases and J shed 13 bases, with 19 bases lying between them. Germline V gene lookup returns CDR1 MDHEN and CDR2 SYDVKM. The CDR3 is CASSPAHGNPQFF. CDR3 coding DNA: TGTGCCAGCAGCCCGGCCCACGGGAATCCTCAGTTCTTC.

The chain carries TRBV6-5 and TRBJ1-2, with a weak D call TRBD1 (6 bases). The germline V gene encodes CDR1 MNHEY and CDR2 SVGAGI. V was shortened by 2 bases and J by 8 bases, with 21 bases between the two germline ends. The CDR3 loop spans 16 amino acids. CDR3 amino acids: CASSYGGDTTYKGYTF. Written as DNA, the CDR3 is TGTGCCAGCAGTTACGGTGGGGACACGACCTACAAAGGCTACACCTTC.

The genes are TRBV21-1 and TRBJ2-1; TRBD2, as called in the table, went unchecked against the DNA. TRBV21-1 is shown as a pseudogene. This CDR3 contains 16 residues. The CDR3 nucleotides read TGTGCCAGCAGCCCTACTAGGATTAACTCCTACAATGAGCAGTTCTTC. Its protein product is CASSPTRINSYNEQFF.

This chain connects TRBV27 to TRBJ2-6; perhaps TRBD2 as D (5 bases). With 3 bases removed from V and 4 bases from J, the gap between germline ends came to 22 bases. There are 19 residues in the CDR3. Germline CDR1 is MNHEY and CDR2 is SMNVEV (reference sequence). The CDR3 here is CASSFSRTLSRLGANVLTF. The CDR3 DNA sequence: TGTGCCAGCAGTTTCAGCAGGACTCTGTCTCGGCTAGGGGCCAACGTCCTGACTTTC.

This chain links TRBV9 with TRBJ1-2; D is unclear. Germline lookup yields CDR1 SGDLS and CDR2 YYNGEE. The CDR3 consists of 15 residues. V was clipped by 1 base and J by 3 bases, with 13 bases between them. CDR3 bases: TGTGCCAGCAGCGTATCGCCGACAAATGACTATGGCTACACCTTC. Its protein is CASSVSPTNDYGYTF.

This clone has just one count. The rearrangement uses TRBV2 and TRBJ1-4, with unresolved D. This CDR3 spans 13 amino acids. Germline V lookup: CDR1 SNHLY, CDR2 FYNNEI. V lost 7 bases and J 2 bases, leaving 8 bases between the germline ends. In nucleotides, the CDR3 is TGTGCCAGCAAAGTAGCGACTAATGAAAAACTGTTTTTT. Protein product: CASKVATNEKLFF.

This chain connects TRBV5-1 to TRBJ1-4; weak D call: TRBD1 (5 bases). The length of the CDR3 is 15 residues. Germline CDR1 and CDR2: SGHRS and YFSETQ. Trimming shortened V by 0 bases and J by 7 bases, and 13 bases separated the two germline ends. The DNA of the CDR3 is TGCGCCAGCAGCTTGGCCGGGGGGACGGGTGAAAAACTGTTTTTT. Amino acid sequence: CASSLAGGTGEKLFF.

Here the CDR3 DNA reads TGCAGCGTTGAAGAAGGACAGGGGATGGTTCAGCCCCAGCATTTT. The encoded protein is CSVEEGQGMVQPQHF. The gene calls are TRBV29-1 and TRBJ1-5, with TRBD1 identical over 9 bases. The CDR3 covers 15 residues. CDR1 and CDR2 from the germline V gene are SQVTM and ANQGSEA. The V segment lost 0 bases and the J segment 6 bases; nucleotides outside the gene matches: 6.

The rearrangement joins TRBV11-2 to TRBJ1-2; 9 bases match TRBD1. The CDR3 consists of 15 residues. The ends lost 5 bases at V and 4 bases at J; junction bases unmatched: 8. Germline lookup yields CDR1 SGHAT and CDR2 FQNNGV. CDR3 sequence: CASSPDGTGTYGYTF. As DNA, the CDR3 is TGTGCCAGCAGCCCAGACGGGACAGGGACCTATGGCTACACCTTC. The full variable domain, its missing parts supplied by reference TRBV11-2 and TRBJ1-2, is EAGVAQSPRYKIIEKRQSVAFWCNPISGHATLYWYQQILGQGPKLLIQFQNNGVVDDSQLPKDRFSAERLKGVDSTLKIQPAKLEDSAVYLCASSPDGTGTYGYTFGSGTRLTVV.

Only a few counts were recorded for this clone. CDR3 coding DNA: TGTGCCAGCAGCTTCCCCGCGGGGGGACTCTACAATGAGCAGTTCTTC. Protein: CASSFPAGGLYNEQFF. V usage is TRBV11-2 and J usage is TRBJ2-1, with TRBD2 matching over 8 bases. The CDR3 is 16 amino acids. Germline lookup yields CDR1 SGHAT and CDR2 FQNNGV. With V trimmed by 3 bases and J by 3 bases, 7 bases remained unmatched.